What follows are 10 T cell receptor beta chains derived from one specimen sequenced in a study of CD8 T cells in ankylosing spondylitis. TCRdb reprocessed the 5' RACE reads with MiXCR, giving one entry per CDR3 protein. The table shows over 95,000 distinct CDR3 sequences, with over 6.5% occurring only once. Sequencing input: blood, either unsorted or a sorted T cell fraction (not recorded which). These receptors were obtained from a male donor with ankylosing spondylitis or in good health (not recorded which).

This clonotype was observed a handful of times. The V gene is TRBV4-2, the J gene TRBJ1-2; TRBD1 is a possible D gene (5 bases). Germline V gene data show CDR1 as LGHNA and CDR2 as YNFKEQ. Trimming removed 2 bases from V and 4 bases from J, with 17 bases in between. The CDR3 is 16 residues long. The chain's CDR3 is CASSQPLKGVGYGYTF. CDR3 nucleotides: TGTGCCAGCAGCCAACCTTTAAAAGGGGTAGGCTATGGCTACACCTTC.

This clonotype has a count of ten or more. The chain is built from TRBV11-2 and TRBJ2-7, with D maybe TRBD1 (6 bases). CDR3 size: 15 residues. V was cut by 1 base and J by 0 bases, with 10 bases left in between. Germline V gene data show CDR1 as SGHAT and CDR2 as FQNNGV. CDR3 sequence: CASSLGQVSSYEQYF. CDR3 bases: TGTGCCAGCAGCTTAGGACAGGTGAGCTCCTACGAGCAGTACTTC. Complete variable domain (other parts from reference TRBV11-2 and TRBJ2-7): EAGVAQSPRYKIIEKRQSVAFWCNPISGHATLYWYQQILGQGPKLLIQFQNNGVVDDSQLPKDRFSAERLKGVDSTLKIQPAKLEDSAVYLCASSLGQVSSYEQYFGPGTRLTVT.

This clonotype has at least ten counts. CDR3 in DNA: TGCAGCGTCCAGGACACATCCCGAAGGTTCTTC. Translating gives CSVQDTSRRFF. The V gene is TRBV29-1, the J gene TRBJ2-1; tentatively, D is TRBD1 (5 bases). Between the trimmed V and J ends, which lost 6 bases and 15 bases, there was a span of 18 bases. Germline-derived CDR1 and CDR2 are SQVTM and ANQGSEA. The CDR3 length is 11 residues.

This sequence joins TRBV28 and TRBJ2-3, with 9 positions matching TRBD2. Germline CDR1 reads MDHEN; CDR2 reads SYDVKM. The V gene end was trimmed by 5 bases and the J gene end by 1 base; junction bases not matched to a gene: 7. The CDR3 has 16 residues. CDR3 bases: TGTGCCAGCAGTCGGCGGGGGGGGCCGGGCACAGATACGCAGTATTTT. Amino acids: CASSRRGGPGTDTQYF.

The sample holds many counts of this clonotype. V and J are TRBV7-6 and TRBJ2-3; 10 bases line up with TRBD2. Germline V gene sequence: CDR1 SGHVS, CDR2 FNYEAQ. Trimming took 1 base from V and 5 from J; bases not matched to a gene: 3. The CDR3 runs to 15 residues. The CDR3 region is CASSLGVAGGDTQYF. The DNA of the CDR3 is TGTGCCAGCAGCTTAGGGGTAGCGGGGGGAGATACGCAGTATTTT.

The sample holds many counts of this clonotype. This rearrangement joins TRBV15 to TRBJ2-7; a possible D gene is TRBD2 (5 bases). From germline, CDR1 is LNHNV and CDR2 YYDKDF (reference sequence). V shed 0 bases and J shed 0 bases, with 15 bases lying between them. This CDR3 comprises 17 residues. CDR3 sequence: CATSRDLGTRISYEQYF. The CDR3 DNA sequence: TGTGCCACCAGCAGAGATCTAGGCACTAGGATCTCCTACGAGCAGTACTTC.

This clonotype has ten or more counts. V is TRBV5-1 and J is TRBJ2-7; TRBD1 agrees at 7 bases. This CDR3 is built from 14 residues. V lost 1 base to trimming and J lost 1 base; unmatched junction nucleotides: 2. Germline loops: CDR1 SGHRS, CDR2 YFSETQ. The CDR3 loop is CASSLTGESYEQYF. CDR3 in DNA: TGCGCCAGCAGCTTGACAGGGGAGTCCTACGAGCAGTACTTC.

This clonotype appeared a few times. The V and J genes are TRBV9 and TRBJ2-3, with 9 bases lining up with TRBD2. The CDR3 extends over 17 amino acids. V lost 0 bases, J lost 3 bases, and 8 bases stayed unmatched. Germline CDR1 reads SGDLS; CDR2 reads YYNGEE. This chain's CDR3 is CASSVDLGGRGTDTQYF. In DNA, the CDR3 is TGTGCCAGCAGCGTAGATCTCGGCGGGAGGGGTACAGATACGCAGTATTTT.

This clonotype came up a few times. This chain links TRBV29-1 with TRBJ2-7; 11 nucleotides agree with TRBD2. The CDR3 sequence is 20 residues long. The V and J ends lost 1 base and 6 bases, in that order; junction bases with no gene match: 23. CDR1 is SQVTM, CDR2 ANQGSEA, per germline. The CDR3 spells CSVEGRGKGTSGVVFREQYF. The CDR3 DNA sequence: TGCAGCGTTGAAGGCAGGGGCAAAGGGACTAGCGGTGTAGTGTTTCGCGAGCAGTACTTC.

There are many counts of this clonotype. The chain couples TRBV12-5 to TRBJ1-4, with D unclear. The CDR3 extends over 12 amino acids. Trimming stripped 1 base from V and 10 bases from J, with 7 bases between. From germline, CDR1 is LGHNT and CDR2 FRNRAP. CDR3 DNA sequence: TGTGCTAGTGGTTTGGGGGAAGGAAAACTGTTTTTT. Its protein product is CASGLGEGKLFF.